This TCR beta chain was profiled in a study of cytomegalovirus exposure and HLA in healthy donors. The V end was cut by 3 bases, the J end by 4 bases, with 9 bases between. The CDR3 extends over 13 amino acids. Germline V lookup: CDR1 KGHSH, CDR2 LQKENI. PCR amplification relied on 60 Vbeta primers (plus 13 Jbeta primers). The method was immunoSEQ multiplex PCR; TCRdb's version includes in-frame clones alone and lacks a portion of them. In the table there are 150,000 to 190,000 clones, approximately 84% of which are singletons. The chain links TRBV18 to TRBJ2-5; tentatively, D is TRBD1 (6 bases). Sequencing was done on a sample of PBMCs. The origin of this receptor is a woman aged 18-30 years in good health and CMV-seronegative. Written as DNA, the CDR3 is TGTGCCAGCTCACCGGGGGCGGGAGAGACCCAGTACTTC. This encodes CASSPGAGETQYF. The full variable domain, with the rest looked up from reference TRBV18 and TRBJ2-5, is NAGVMQNPRHLVRRRGQEARLRCSPMKGHSHVYWYRQLPEEGLKFMVYLQKENIIDESGMPKERFSAEFPKEGPSILRIQQVVRGDSAAYFCASSPGAGETQYFGPGTRLLVL.